These 2 T cell receptor beta chains were all obtained from the same sample, sequenced in a study of blood T cell repertoires in COVID-19. The table came from immunoSEQ multiplex PCR; TCRdb's copy has only in-frame clones and leaves some out. Of approximately 250,000 clones in the sample, 65% to 90% were seen once. The material sequenced was peripheral blood. The source of these receptors is a man in his fifties with COVID-19, enrolled during active disease.

CDR3 residues: CASSLGLSTAPQPQHF. The DNA of the CDR3 is TGTGCCAGCAGCCTTGGACTGTCCACGGCCCCTCAGCCCCAGCATTTT. This chain connects TRBV3-1 (or the pseudogene TRBV3-2) to TRBJ1-5; D gene unclear. This CDR3 has 16 amino acids. The V and J ends lost 4 bases and 6 bases respectively, with 19 bases between them. Germline CDR1 and CDR2: LGHDT and YNNKEL (reference sequence).

The chain joins TRBV30 to TRBJ2-7; D unresolved. V was cut by 5 bases and J by 2 bases, with 10 bases left in between. The CDR3 sequence is 12 residues long. Germline V gives CDR1 GTSNPN, CDR2 SVGIG (reference sequence). This CDR3 reads CAWEDLTYEQYF. In DNA, the CDR3 is TGTGCCTGGGAAGACTTGACCTACGAGCAGTACTTC. The full variable domain, completed using reference TRBV30 and TRBJ2-7, is SQTIHQWPATLVQPVGSPLSLECTVEGTSNPNLYWYRQAAGRGLQLLFYSVGIGQISSEVPQNLSASRPQDRQFILSSKKLLLSDSGFYLCAWEDLTYEQYFGPGTRLTVT.